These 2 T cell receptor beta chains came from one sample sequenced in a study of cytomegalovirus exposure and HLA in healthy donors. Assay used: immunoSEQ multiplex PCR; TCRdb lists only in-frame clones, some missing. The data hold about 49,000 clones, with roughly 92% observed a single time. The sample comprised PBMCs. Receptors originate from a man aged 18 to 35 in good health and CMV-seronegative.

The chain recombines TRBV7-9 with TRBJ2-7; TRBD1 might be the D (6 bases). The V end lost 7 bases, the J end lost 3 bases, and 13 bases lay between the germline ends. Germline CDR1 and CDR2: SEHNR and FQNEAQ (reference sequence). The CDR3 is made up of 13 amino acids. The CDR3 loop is CASTRQDSYEQYF. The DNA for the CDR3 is TGTGCCAGCACCCGACAGGACAGCTACGAGCAGTACTTC.

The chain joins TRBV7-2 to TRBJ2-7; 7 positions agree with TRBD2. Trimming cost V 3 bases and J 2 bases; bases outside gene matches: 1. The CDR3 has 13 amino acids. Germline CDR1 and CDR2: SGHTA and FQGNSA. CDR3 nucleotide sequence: TGTGCCAGCAGCTTGCTAGCGGCCTACGAGCAGTACTTC. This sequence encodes CASSLLAAYEQYF.